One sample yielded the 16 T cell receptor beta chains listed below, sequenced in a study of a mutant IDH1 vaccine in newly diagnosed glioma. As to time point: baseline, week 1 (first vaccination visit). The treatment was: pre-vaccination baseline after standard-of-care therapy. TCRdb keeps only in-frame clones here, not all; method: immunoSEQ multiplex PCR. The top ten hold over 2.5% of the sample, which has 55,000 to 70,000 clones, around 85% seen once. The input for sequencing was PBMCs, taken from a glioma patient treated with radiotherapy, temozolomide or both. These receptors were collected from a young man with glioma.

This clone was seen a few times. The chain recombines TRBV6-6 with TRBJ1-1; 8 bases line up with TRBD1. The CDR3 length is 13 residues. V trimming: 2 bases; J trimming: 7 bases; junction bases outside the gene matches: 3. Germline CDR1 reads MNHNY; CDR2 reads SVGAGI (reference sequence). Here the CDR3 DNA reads TGTGCCAGCAGTTACACAGGGGGGATTGAAGCTTTCTTT. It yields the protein CASSYTGGIEAFF.

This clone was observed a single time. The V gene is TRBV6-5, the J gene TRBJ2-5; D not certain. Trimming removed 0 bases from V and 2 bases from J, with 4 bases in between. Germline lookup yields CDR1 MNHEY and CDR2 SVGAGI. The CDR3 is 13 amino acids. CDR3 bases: TGTGCCAGCAGTTACTCTGGACAAGAGACCCAGTACTTC. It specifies CASSYSGQETQYF.

The CDR3 region is CASSFSGFRQPQHF. The CDR3 nucleotides are TGTGCCAGCAGCTTTAGCGGGTTCCGGCAGCCCCAGCATTTT. This sequence joins TRBV7-2 and TRBJ1-5; D gene ambiguous. V lost 3 bases and J lost 7, with 13 bases in between. Germline V gene data show CDR1 as SGHTA and CDR2 as FQGNSA. The CDR3 has 14 amino acids.

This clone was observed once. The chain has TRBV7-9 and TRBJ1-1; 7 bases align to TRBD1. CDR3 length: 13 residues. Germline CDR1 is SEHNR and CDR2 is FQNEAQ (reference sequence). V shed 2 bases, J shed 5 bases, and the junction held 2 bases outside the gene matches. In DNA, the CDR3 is TGTGCCAGCAGCTTACAGGGGGAGACTGAAGCTTTCTTT. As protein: CASSLQGETEAFF.

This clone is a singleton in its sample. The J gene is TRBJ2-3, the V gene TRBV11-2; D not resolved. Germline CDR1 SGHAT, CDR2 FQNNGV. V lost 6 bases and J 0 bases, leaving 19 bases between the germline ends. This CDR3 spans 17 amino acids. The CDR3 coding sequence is TGTGCCAGCAGTCTCATCCCGTACGGATCTAGCACAGATACGCAGTATTTT. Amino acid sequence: CASSLIPYGSSTDTQYF.

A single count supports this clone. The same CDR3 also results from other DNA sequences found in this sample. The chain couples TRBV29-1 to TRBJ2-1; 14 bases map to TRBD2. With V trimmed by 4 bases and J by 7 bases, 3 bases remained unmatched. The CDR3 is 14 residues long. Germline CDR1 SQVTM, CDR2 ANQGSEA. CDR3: CSVVGTSGGNEQFF. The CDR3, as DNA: TGCAGCGTTGTTGGGACTAGCGGGGGAAATGAGCAGTTCTTC.

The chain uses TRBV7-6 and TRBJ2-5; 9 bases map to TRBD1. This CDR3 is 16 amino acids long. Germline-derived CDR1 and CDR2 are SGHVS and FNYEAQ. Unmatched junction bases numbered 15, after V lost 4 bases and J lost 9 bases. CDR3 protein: CASSSRAGQGPAPQYF. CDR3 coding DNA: TGTGCCAGCAGCTCAAGAGCGGGACAGGGACCAGCGCCCCAGTACTTC. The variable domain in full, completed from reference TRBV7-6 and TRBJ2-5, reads GAGVSQSPRYKVTKRGQDVALRCDPISGHVSLYWYRQALGQGPEFLTYFNYEAQQDKSGLPNDRFSAERPEGSISTLTIQRTEQRDSAMYRCASSSRAGQGPAPQYFGPGTRLLVL.

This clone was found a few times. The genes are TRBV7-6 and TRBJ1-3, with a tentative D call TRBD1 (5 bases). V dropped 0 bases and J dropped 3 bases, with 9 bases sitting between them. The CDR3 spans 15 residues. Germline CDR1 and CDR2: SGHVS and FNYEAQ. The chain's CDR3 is CASSLAGAGGNTIYF. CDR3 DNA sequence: TGTGCCAGCAGCTTAGCAGGGGCAGGTGGAAACACCATATATTTT.

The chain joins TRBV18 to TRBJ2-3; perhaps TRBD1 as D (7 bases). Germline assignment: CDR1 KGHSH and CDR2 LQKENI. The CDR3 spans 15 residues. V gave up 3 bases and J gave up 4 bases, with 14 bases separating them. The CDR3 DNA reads TGTGCCAGCTCACCGCGGGACAGTCGGGCAGATACGCAGTATTTT. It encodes CASSPRDSRADTQYF.

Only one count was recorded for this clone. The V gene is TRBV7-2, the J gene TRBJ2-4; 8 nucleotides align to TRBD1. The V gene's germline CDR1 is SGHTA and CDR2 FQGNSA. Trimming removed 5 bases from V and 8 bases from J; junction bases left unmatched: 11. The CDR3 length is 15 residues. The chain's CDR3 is CASSKRRGLADIQYF. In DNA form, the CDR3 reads TGTGCCAGCAGCAAGCGCAGGGGGCTGGCGGACATTCAGTACTTC.

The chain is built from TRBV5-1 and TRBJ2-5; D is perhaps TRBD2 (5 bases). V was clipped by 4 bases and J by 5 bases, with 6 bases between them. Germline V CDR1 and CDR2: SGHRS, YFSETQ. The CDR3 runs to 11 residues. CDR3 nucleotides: TGCGCCAGCAGCAGGGAGGAGACCCAGTACTTC. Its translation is CASSREETQYF.

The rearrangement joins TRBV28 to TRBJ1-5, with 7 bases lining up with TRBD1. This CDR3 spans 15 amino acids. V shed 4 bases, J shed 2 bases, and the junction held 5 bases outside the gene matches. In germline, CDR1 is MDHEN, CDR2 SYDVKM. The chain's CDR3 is CASSSGGTGNQPQHF. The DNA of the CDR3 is TGTGCCAGCAGTTCCGGAGGGACAGGCAATCAGCCCCAGCATTTT.

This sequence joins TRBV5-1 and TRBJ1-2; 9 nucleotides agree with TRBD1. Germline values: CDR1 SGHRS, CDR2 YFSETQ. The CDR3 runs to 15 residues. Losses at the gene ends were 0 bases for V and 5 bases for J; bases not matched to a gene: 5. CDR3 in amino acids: CASSLGQGGRYGYTF. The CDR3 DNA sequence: TGCGCCAGCAGCTTGGGACAGGGGGGCAGGTATGGCTACACCTTC.

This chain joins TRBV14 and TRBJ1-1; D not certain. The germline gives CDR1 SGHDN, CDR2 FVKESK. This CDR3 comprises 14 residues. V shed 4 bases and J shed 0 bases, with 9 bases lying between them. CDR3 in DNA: TGTGCCAGCAGCCCCCAGAGTATGAACACTGAAGCTTTCTTT. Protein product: CASSPQSMNTEAFF. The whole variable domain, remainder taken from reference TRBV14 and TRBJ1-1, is EAGVTQFPSHSVIEKGQTVTLRCDPISGHDNLYWYRRVMGKEIKFLLHFVKESKQDESGMPNNRFLAERTGGTYSTLKVQPAELEDSGVYFCASSPQSMNTEAFFGQGTRLTVV.

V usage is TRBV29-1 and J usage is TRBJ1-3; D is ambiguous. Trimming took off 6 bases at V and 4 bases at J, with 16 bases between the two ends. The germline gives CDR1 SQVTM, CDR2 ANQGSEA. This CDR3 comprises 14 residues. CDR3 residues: CSVVAGGLGNTIYF. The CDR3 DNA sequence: TGCAGCGTAGTAGCAGGTGGCCTGGGAAACACCATATATTTT.

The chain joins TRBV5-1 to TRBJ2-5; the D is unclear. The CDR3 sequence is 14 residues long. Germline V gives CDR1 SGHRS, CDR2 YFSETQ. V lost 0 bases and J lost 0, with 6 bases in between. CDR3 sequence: CASSLVTDQETQYF. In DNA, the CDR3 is TGCGCCAGCAGCTTGGTAACAGACCAAGAGACCCAGTACTTC. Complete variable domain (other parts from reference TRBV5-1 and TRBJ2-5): KAGVTQTPRYLIKTRGQQVTLSCSPISGHRSVSWYQQTPGQGLQFLFEYFSETQRNKGNFPGRFSGRQFSNSRSEMNVSTLELGDSALYLCASSLVTDQETQYFGPGTRLLVL.